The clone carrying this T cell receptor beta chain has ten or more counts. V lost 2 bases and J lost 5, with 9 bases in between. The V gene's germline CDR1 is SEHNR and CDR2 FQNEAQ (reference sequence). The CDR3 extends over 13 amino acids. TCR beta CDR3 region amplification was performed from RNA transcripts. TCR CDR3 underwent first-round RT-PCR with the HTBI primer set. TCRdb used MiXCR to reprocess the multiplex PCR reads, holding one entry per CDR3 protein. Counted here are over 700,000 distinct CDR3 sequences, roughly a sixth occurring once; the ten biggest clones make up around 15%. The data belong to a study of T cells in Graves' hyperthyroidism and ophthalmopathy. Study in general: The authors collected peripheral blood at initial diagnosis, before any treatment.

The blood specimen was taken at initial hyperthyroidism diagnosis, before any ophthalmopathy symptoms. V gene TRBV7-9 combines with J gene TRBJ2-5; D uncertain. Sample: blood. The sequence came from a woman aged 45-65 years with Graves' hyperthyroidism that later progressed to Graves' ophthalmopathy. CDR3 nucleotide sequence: TGTGCCAGCAGCTTATCCCAAGGGGAGACCCAGTACTTC. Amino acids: CASSLSQGETQYF.